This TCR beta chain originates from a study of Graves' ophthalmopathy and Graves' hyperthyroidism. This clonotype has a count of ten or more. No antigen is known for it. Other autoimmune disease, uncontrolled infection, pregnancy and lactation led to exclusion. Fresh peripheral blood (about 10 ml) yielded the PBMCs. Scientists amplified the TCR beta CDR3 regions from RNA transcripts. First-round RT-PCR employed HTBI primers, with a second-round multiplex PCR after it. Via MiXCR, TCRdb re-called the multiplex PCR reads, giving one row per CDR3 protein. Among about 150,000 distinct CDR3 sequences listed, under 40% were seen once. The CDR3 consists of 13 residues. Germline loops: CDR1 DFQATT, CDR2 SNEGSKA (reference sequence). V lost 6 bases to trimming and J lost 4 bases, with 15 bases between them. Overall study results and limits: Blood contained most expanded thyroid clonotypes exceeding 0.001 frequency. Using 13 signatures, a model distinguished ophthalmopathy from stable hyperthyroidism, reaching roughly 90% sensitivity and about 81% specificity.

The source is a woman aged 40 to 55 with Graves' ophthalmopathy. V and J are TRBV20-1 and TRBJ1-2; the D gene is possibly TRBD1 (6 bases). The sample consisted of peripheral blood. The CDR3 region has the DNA TGCAGTGCCAATGAGGGGGGCCGCTATGGCTACACCTTC. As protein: CSANEGGRYGYTF.